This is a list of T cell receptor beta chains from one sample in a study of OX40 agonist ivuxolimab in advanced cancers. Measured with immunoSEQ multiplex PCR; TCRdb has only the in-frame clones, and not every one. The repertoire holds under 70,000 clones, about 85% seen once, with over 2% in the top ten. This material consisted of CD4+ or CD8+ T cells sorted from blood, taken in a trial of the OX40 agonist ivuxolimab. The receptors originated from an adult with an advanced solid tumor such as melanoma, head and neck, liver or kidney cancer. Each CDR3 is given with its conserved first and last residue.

CAWSSDYQPQHF,TRBV30,TRBJ1-5
CASSLEGSELKQFF,TRBV7-2,TRBJ2-1
CASSSGGQGTTGELFF,TRBV7-3,TRBJ2-2
CASSQEASGGAVDTQYF,TRBV4-2,TRBJ2-3
CASSTGQMTGELFF,TRBV18,TRBJ2-2
CSVSPFGRGNSYEQYF,TRBV29-1,TRBJ2-7
CASSLEGLSYGYTF,TRBV5-1,TRBJ1-2
CASTAGGAKETQYF,TRBV6-1,TRBJ2-5
CASSDSLWGAQYF,TRBV6-4,TRBJ2-5
CASSFGQGVNTEAFF,TRBV5-4,TRBJ1-1
CASSHTGLAVGGTDTQYF,TRBV18,TRBJ2-3
CAWSPWAGMDNEKLFF,TRBV30,TRBJ1-4